Listed below are T cell receptor beta chains from one sample, sequenced in a study of CD8 T cells in Susac syndrome. MiXCR, applied by TCRdb to the immunoSEQ multiplex PCR reads, yields one record per CDR3 protein. The sample lists 150,000 to 190,000 distinct CDR3 sequences, roughly 95% occurring once. The source material was CD8+ T cells from PBMCs. Every receptor here comes from a human donor with multiple sclerosis. Both conserved end residues are part of each CDR3. Fields, in order: D gene, V gene, J gene, clone size, CDR3 DNA, CDR3 protein. A D gene is named only where the DNA matches it firmly. The listing skips clone size in some rows; elsewhere it reads once, few, many or a size class.

-	TRBV12-3/TRBV12-4	TRBJ1-2	-	TGTGCCAGCAGCCCTACAACCGGGGCGGATGGCTACACCTTC	CASSPTTGADGYTF
-	TRBV2	TRBJ1-1	once	TGTGCCAGCCGGGCCGGATTTCAGGGGATCACTGAAGCTTTCTTT	CASRAGFQGITEAFF
TRBD1	TRBV7-9	TRBJ2-6	-	TGTGCCAGCAGCACCGGGACAGGGGCTGGGGCCAACGTCCTGACTTTC	CASSTGTGAGANVLTF
-	TRBV27	TRBJ2-5	-	TGTGCCAGCAGTTTATCGGGCGGATCAGAGACCCAGTACTTC	CASSLSGGSETQYF
-	TRBV20-1	TRBJ1-1	-	TGCAGTGCTAGGGCAGGGACCGCCTACACTGAAGCTTTCTTT	CSARAGTAYTEAFF
-	TRBV4-1	TRBJ2-3	-	TGCGCCAGCAGCCACGAACAAGATACGCAGTATTTT	CASSHEQDTQYF
-	TRBV7-2	TRBJ1-1	-	TGTGCCAGCAGCTCCCCGGTGGAAGCTTTCTTT	CASSSPVEAFF
-	TRBV15	TRBJ2-1	-	TGTGCCACCAGCGATAGACTAGTCATTGAGCAGTTCTTC	CATSDRLVIEQFF
TRBD2	TRBV20-1	TRBJ2-4	-	TGCAGTGCTAGATCCCCCGGGACTACCATCGGAAACATTCAGTACTTC	CSARSPGTTIGNIQYF
-	TRBV13	TRBJ2-3	-	TGTGCCAGCAGCTTATTCTTGAGTTCAGATACGCAGTATTTT	CASSLFLSSDTQYF